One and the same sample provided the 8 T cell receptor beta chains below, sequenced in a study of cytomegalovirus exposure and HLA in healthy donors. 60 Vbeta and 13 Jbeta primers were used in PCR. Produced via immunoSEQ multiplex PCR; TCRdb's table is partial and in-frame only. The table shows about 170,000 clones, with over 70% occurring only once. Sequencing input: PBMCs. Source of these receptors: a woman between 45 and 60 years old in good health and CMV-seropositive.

CDR3 in DNA: TGTGCCAGCAGCTTATATGGACTAGCGGGAGCCGCATACAATGAGCAGTTCTTC. Translation gives CASSLYGLAGAAYNEQFF. The genes are TRBV11-1 and TRBJ2-1, with 13 positions matching TRBD2. The V segment lost 2 bases and the J segment 4 bases; nucleotides outside the gene matches: 8. The CDR3 is 18 residues long. The germline V gene has CDR1 SGHAT and CDR2 FQDESV (reference sequence).

CDR3 coding DNA: TGTGCCAGTAGGAGCGGACAGGGAAGGCCGCCGAGCGGCTACACCTTC. Residues: CASRSGQGRPPSGYTF. The J gene is TRBJ1-2, the V gene TRBV19; 8 bases are shared with TRBD1. V shed 6 bases and J 8 bases; nucleotides not matched to a gene: 17. The germline V gene encodes CDR1 LNHDA and CDR2 SQIVND (reference sequence). This CDR3 contains 16 residues.

In DNA form, the CDR3 reads TGTGCCAGCAGCTTGGTGACGATGTCGGGGGGAAACACCATATATTTT. This gives the protein CASSLVTMSGGNTIYF. The V call is TRBV5-6, the J call TRBJ1-3; D ambiguous. Germline assignment: CDR1 SGHDT and CDR2 YYEEEE. This CDR3 has 16 residues. V was clipped by 0 bases and J by 4 bases, with 14 bases between them.

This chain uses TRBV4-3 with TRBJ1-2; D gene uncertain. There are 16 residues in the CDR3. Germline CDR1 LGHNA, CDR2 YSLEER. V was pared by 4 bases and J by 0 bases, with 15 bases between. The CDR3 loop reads CASSRSAGWSNYGYTF. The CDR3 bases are TGCGCCAGCAGCCGCAGCGCGGGCTGGTCTAACTATGGCTACACCTTC.

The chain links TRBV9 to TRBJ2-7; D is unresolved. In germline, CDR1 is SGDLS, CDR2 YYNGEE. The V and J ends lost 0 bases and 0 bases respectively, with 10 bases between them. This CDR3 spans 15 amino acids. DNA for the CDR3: TGTGCCAGCAGCGTAGATCCCGGTATCTCCTACGAGCAGTACTTC. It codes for CASSVDPGISYEQYF. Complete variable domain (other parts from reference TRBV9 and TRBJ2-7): DSGVTQTPKHLITATGQRVTLRCSPRSGDLSVYWYQQSLDQGLQFLIQYYNGEERAKGNILERFSAQQFPDLHSELNLSSLELGDSALYFCASSVDPGISYEQYFGPGTRLTVT.

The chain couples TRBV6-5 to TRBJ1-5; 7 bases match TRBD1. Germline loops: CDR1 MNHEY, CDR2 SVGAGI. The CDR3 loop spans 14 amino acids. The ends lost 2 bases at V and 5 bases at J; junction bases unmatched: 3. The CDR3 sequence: CASSYRGPHQPQHF. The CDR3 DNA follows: TGTGCCAGCAGTTACAGGGGGCCCCATCAGCCCCAGCATTTT.

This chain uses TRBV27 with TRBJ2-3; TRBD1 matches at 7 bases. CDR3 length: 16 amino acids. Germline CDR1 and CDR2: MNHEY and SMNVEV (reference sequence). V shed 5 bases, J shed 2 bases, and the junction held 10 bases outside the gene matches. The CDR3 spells CASSLTGQSITDTQYF. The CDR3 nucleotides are TGTGCCAGCAGTCTTACGGGACAGTCGATCACAGATACGCAGTATTTT.

The CDR3 DNA is TGTGCCATCAGTGAGTCGGGGGGAGGTACTGAAGCTTTCTTT. It is translated as CAISESGGGTEAFF. V usage is TRBV10-3 and J usage is TRBJ1-1; D possibly corresponds to TRBD1 (5 bases). Between the trimmed V and J ends, which lost 0 bases and 5 bases, there was a span of 10 bases. The germline V gene encodes CDR1 ENHRY and CDR2 SYGVKD. This CDR3 has 14 residues.